This T cell receptor beta chain was retrieved from a study of blood T cells in healthy people across ages. Study-wide results and caveats: Whereas aged donors had fewer naive CD4+ cells, long-lived donors had more of them and higher diversity. Naive T cell percentage and TCR beta diversity correlated strongly.

With a J-beta primer mix and a sample-barcoded 5' primer, a second PCR ran about 6 to 11 cycles. TCRdb ran MiXCR on the 5' RACE reads and lists one entry per CDR3 protein. The sample consists of roughly 1.5 million distinct CDR3 sequences, approximately 42% of them appearing once. Remarks on this clonotype: The antigen is unknown. The junction shows a germline mismatch at one end, possibly a read error.

Caucasian individuals from Russia who were healthy and aged roughly 6 to 95 acted as donors. No fewer than 5.5 micrograms of total RNA were isolated from every sample. This CDR3 has 15 amino acids. From germline, CDR1 is SGDLS and CDR2 YYNGEE. The V call is TRBV9, the J call TRBJ2-7; 9 bases line up with TRBD1. The sequence was collected from a woman between 18 and 29 years old in good health. Sequences were obtained from blood. The CDR3: CAGSVGTGYGNEQYF. The CDR3 region has the DNA TGTGCCGGCAGCGTGGGGACAGGGTACGGCAATGAGCAGTACTTC. Together with reference TRBV9 and TRBJ2-7, the CDR3 gives the full variable domain: DSGVTQTPKHLITATGQRVTLRCSPRSGDLSVYWYQQSLDQGLQFLIQYYNGEERAKGNILERFSAQQFPDLHSELNLSSLELGDSALYFCAGSVGTGYGNEQYFGPGTRLTVT.